The 28 T cell receptor beta chains in this list originate from one sample, sequenced in a study of T-cell memory formation after mild COVID-19. TCRdb called the 5' RACE reads again in MiXCR, with one record for every CDR3 protein. Of some 300,000 distinct CDR3 sequences detected, roughly 19% appear once; the ten largest clones hold 21%. Sequenced input: PBMCs or a T cell subset sorted from them (not recorded which). The receptors derive from a man between 18 and 29 years old who had mild COVID-19 (a few samples of this study predate the infection). Cell type and time point are not known.

This chain joins TRBV3-1 and TRBJ2-3; D gene uncertain. The CDR3 loop spans 13 amino acids. The germline V gene has CDR1 LGHDT and CDR2 YNNKEL (reference sequence). With 0 bases removed from V and 13 bases from J, the gap between germline ends came to 14 bases. CDR3 residues: CASSQDLRAREYF. In DNA, the CDR3 is TGTGCCAGCAGCCAAGATCTAAGGGCCCGGGAGTATTTT.

This chain uses TRBV12-3 or TRBV12-4 with TRBJ1-3; no reliable D call. The V end lost 0 bases, the J end lost 0 bases, and 9 bases lay between the germline ends. This CDR3 spans 16 amino acids. CDR3 protein: CASSLALTLSGNTIYF. The CDR3 DNA reads TGTGCCAGCAGTTTAGCGCTTACACTCTCTGGAAACACCATATATTTT.

This clonotype was seen more than once but under ten times. The chain couples TRBV7-6 to TRBJ2-3, with 16 bases lining up with TRBD2. Germline CDR1 and CDR2: SGHVS and FNYEAQ. Trimming cost V 5 bases and J 4 bases; bases outside gene matches: 21. The CDR3 consists of 22 residues. CDR3 nucleotides: TGTGCCAGCAGCCCTACCATCTCGGGACTAGCGGGGGGGTCCAGGTTCCCAGATACGCAGTATTTT. This gives the protein CASSPTISGLAGGSRFPDTQYF. The full variable domain, in which reference TRBV7-6 and TRBJ2-3 provide the parts outside the CDR3, is GAGVSQSPRYKVTKRGQDVALRCDPISGHVSLYWYRQALGQGPEFLTYFNYEAQQDKSGLPNDRFSAERPEGSISTLTIQRTEQRDSAMYRCASSPTISGLAGGSRFPDTQYFGPGTRLTVL.

This clonotype was observed a handful of times. CDR3: CASSWLGNNSPLHF. The CDR3 nucleotides are TGTGCCAGCAGCTGGCTCGGAAATAATTCACCCCTCCACTTT. The chain recombines TRBV7-9 with TRBJ1-6; no definite D call. Germline CDR1 reads SEHNR; CDR2 reads FQNEAQ (reference sequence). The CDR3 totals 14 residues. Trimming left V 4 bases short and J 5 bases short, with 9 bases between.

The V and J genes are TRBV4-3 and TRBJ2-5; D might be TRBD2 (5 bases). V was pared by 0 bases and J by 6 bases, with 14 bases between. The V gene's germline CDR1 is LGHNA and CDR2 YSLEER. The CDR3 sequence is 15 residues long. This chain's CDR3 is CASSQEATGSQTQYF. DNA for the CDR3: TGCGCCAGCAGCCAAGAGGCAACGGGGTCACAGACCCAGTACTTC.

The V call is TRBV7-9, the J call TRBJ1-6, with TRBD1 as a possible D gene (5 bases). CDR3 length: 16 residues. Trimming removed 1 base from V and 7 bases from J, with 14 bases in between. CDR1 SEHNR and CDR2 FQNEAQ come from the germline V gene (reference sequence). The CDR3: CASSLGGSGPNSPLHF. The CDR3 DNA is TGTGCCAGCAGCTTAGGAGGTTCGGGACCCAATTCACCCCTCCACTTT.

The V and J genes are TRBV4-1 and TRBJ1-1; D gene unclear. CDR3 length: 13 residues. V lost 0 bases, J lost 5 bases, and 7 bases lay in between. Germline CDR1 MGHRA, CDR2 YSYEKL. The CDR3 DNA reads TGCGCCAGCAGCCAAGAGCAGGAAACTGAAGCTTTCTTT. Encoded protein: CASSQEQETEAFF.

In its sample, this clonotype was seen a few times. The chain carries TRBV12-3 or TRBV12-4 and TRBJ2-7, with TRBD2 identical over 8 bases. CDR3 size: 14 residues. Trimming took 9 bases from V and 3 from J; bases not matched to a gene: 10. The CDR3 DNA reads as TGTGCCAGTACGACTAGCGAGACGTTCTACGAGCAGTACTTC. Translating it yields CASTTSETFYEQYF.

The genes are TRBV4-1 and TRBJ1-5, with D perhaps matching TRBD1 (5 bases). CDR3 size: 14 residues. The germline V gene encodes CDR1 MGHRA and CDR2 YSYEKL. The germline V and J ends were trimmed by 6 bases and 7 bases, with 16 bases remaining between them. The DNA of the CDR3 is TGCGCCAGCAGTAGAGAGGGGAACCAGCAGCCCCAGCATTTT. This sequence encodes CASSREGNQQPQHF.

This clonotype was detected only a few times. This sequence joins TRBV4-2 and TRBJ2-7; D is undetermined. This CDR3 is built from 12 residues. V was trimmed by 2 bases and J by 9 bases, leaving 11 bases between them. The germline V gene has CDR1 LGHNA and CDR2 YNFKEQ. CDR3 coding DNA: TGTGCCAGCAGCCAATCGATCCAGAGGCAGTACGTC. This translates into CASSQSIQRQYV.

The DNA for the CDR3 is TGTGCCAGCAGTTTACAGGGGATTTTTAATCAGCCCCAGCATTTT. Its protein product is CASSLQGIFNQPQHF. V usage is TRBV6-1 and J usage is TRBJ1-5, with 7 bases identical to TRBD1. This CDR3 has 15 residues. J was trimmed by 4 bases and V by 5 bases; bases with no gene match: 8. CDR1 MNHNS and CDR2 SASEGT come from the germline V gene.

The gene calls are TRBV6-6 and TRBJ1-3, with D unresolved. Trimming removed 0 bases at V and 3 bases at J, with 9 bases between. There are 15 residues in the CDR3. Germline-derived CDR1 and CDR2 are MNHNY and SVGAGI (reference sequence). CDR3 coding DNA: TGTGCCAGCAGTTACTCGACTCTGAGTGGAAACACCATATATTTT. Translating it yields CASSYSTLSGNTIYF.

Many counts were recorded for this clonotype. This chain connects TRBV28 to TRBJ2-6, with D hard to call. This CDR3 has 17 amino acids. Germline V lookup: CDR1 MDHEN, CDR2 SYDVKM. Trimming pared 8 bases from V and 0 bases from J, leaving 17 bases between. CDR3 DNA sequence: TGTGCCAGCGATAGTAAGGGTTTCCGCTCTGGGGCCAACGTCCTGACTTTC. This sequence encodes CASDSKGFRSGANVLTF. The variable domain in full, with the rest retrieved from reference TRBV28 and TRBJ2-6, is DVKVTQSSRYLVKRTGEKVFLECVQDMDHENMFWYRQDPGLGLRLIYFSYDVKMKEKGDIPEGYSVSREKKERFSLILESASTNQTSMYLCASDSKGFRSGANVLTFGAGSRLTVL.

This clonotype was recorded a few times. The gene calls are TRBV6-2 or TRBV6-3 and TRBJ2-7, with TRBD2 matching over 11 bases. The CDR3 is made up of 15 amino acids. The J segment lost 2 bases and the V segment lost 6 bases, leaving 6 bases of the junction unmatched. Germline V gene lookup returns CDR1 MNHEY and CDR2 SVGEGT. The CDR3 DNA is TGTGCCAGCAGAGGGACTAGCGGCGATACCTACGAGCAGTACGTC. Residues: CASRGTSGDTYEQYV.

CDR3 amino acids: CASNPGGIRSYNEQFF. The CDR3 nucleotides read TGTGCCAGCAACCCCGGAGGAATTCGGTCCTACAATGAGCAGTTCTTC. The chain joins TRBV2 to TRBJ2-1; the D gene is possibly TRBD2 (5 bases). Trimming removed 7 bases from V and 1 base from J, with 17 bases in between. This CDR3 contains 16 residues. Germline V CDR1 and CDR2: SNHLY, FYNNEI. The full variable domain, with the rest looked up from reference TRBV2 and TRBJ2-1, is EPEVTQTPSHQVTQMGQEVILRCVPISNHLYFYWYRQILGQKVEFLVSFYNNEISEKSEIFDDQFSVERPDGSNFTLKIRSTKLEDSAMYFCASNPGGIRSYNEQFFGPGTRLTVL.

This clonotype appeared a few times. This chain joins TRBV7-3 and TRBJ1-1, with D tentatively TRBD1 (6 bases). CDR1 is SGHTA, CDR2 FQGTGA, per germline. Trimming took off 5 bases at V and 0 bases at J, with 10 bases between the two ends. This CDR3 comprises 14 residues. Here the CDR3 reads CASSATGMNTEAFF. In nucleotides, the CDR3 is TGTGCCAGCAGCGCTACAGGGATGAACACTGAAGCTTTCTTT.

A few counts support this clonotype. This chain uses TRBV4-1 with TRBJ2-3; D is unclear. Trimming removed 3 bases from V and 6 bases from J, with 10 bases in between. The CDR3 spans 13 residues. Germline V gives CDR1 MGHRA, CDR2 YSYEKL. CDR3 DNA sequence: TGCGCCAGCAGCCACCAACCGCCGGATACGCAGTATTTT. Its protein product is CASSHQPPDTQYF.

The genes are TRBV12-3 or TRBV12-4 and TRBJ1-1; TRBD1 matches at 8 bases. The V gene end was trimmed by 6 bases and the J gene end by 5 bases; junction bases not matched to a gene: 8. The CDR3 contains 14 residues. As DNA, the CDR3 is TGTGCCAGCAGCACATCGACAGGGGCAACTGAAGCTTTCTTT. This gives the protein CASSTSTGATEAFF.

This clonotype occurred a few times. The chain recombines TRBV6-6 with TRBJ2-2; tentative D call: TRBD1 (6 bases). The germline V gene encodes CDR1 MNHNY and CDR2 SVGAGI (reference sequence). This CDR3 has 13 amino acids. V lost 7 bases and J lost 6, with 12 bases in between. The CDR3 coding sequence is TGTGCCAGCACTAAGGCAGGGGCCGGGGAGCTGTTTTTT. Translating it yields CASTKAGAGELFF.

The chain links TRBV6-2 or TRBV6-3 to TRBJ2-7; D is undetermined. There are 17 residues in the CDR3. CDR1 MNHEY and CDR2 SVGEGT come from the germline V gene. Written as DNA, the CDR3 is TGTGCCAGAAGTTACTCGATTCTGGACGCCGAGGTCTACGAGCAGTACGTC. Its translation: CARSYSILDAEVYEQYV.

V usage is TRBV12-3 or TRBV12-4 and J usage is TRBJ2-3; perhaps TRBD1 as D (6 bases). The CDR3 is made up of 13 amino acids. V was pared by 6 bases and J by 3 bases, with 10 bases between. CDR3 DNA: TGTGCCAGCAGGCAGGGGTGGACAGATACGCAGTATTTT. It encodes CASRQGWTDTQYF.

The rearrangement links TRBV5-6 to TRBJ2-1, with TRBD2 as a possible D gene (7 bases). The CDR3 loop spans 16 amino acids. Trimming pared 4 bases from V and 5 bases from J, leaving 19 bases between. Germline CDR1 is SGHDT and CDR2 is YYEEEE. The CDR3 region is CASSLPGGHFNNEQFF. The CDR3 nucleotides read TGTGCCAGCAGCCTGCCCGGGGGGCATTTCAACAATGAGCAGTTCTTC.

This clonotype was seen a handful of times. J is TRBJ2-3 and V is TRBV12-3 or TRBV12-4, with a tentative D call TRBD2 (6 bases). This CDR3 has 16 amino acids. The germline V and J ends were trimmed by 6 bases and 1 base, with 17 bases remaining between them. CDR3 in amino acids: CASRAPGATRTDTQYF. As DNA, the CDR3 is TGTGCCAGCAGAGCCCCGGGAGCCACCCGCACAGATACGCAGTATTTT.

The genes are TRBV12-3 or TRBV12-4 and TRBJ2-3; D may be TRBD1 (6 bases). The V end was cut by 7 bases, the J end by 2 bases, with 16 bases between. This CDR3 spans 15 amino acids. CDR3 coding DNA: TGTGCCAGCACAGCCACGACAGGCCCCACAGATACGCAGTATTTT. Translation: CASTATTGPTDTQYF.

A note on this clonotype: One end of the junction fails to match germline, which may point to a read error. The genes are TRBV7-3 and TRBJ1-2, with D maybe TRBD1 (6 bases). This CDR3 region has 16 residues. Germline CDR1 SGHTA, CDR2 FQGTGA. CDR3 nucleotides: TGTGCCTGCAGCTCCCACCTCACCAGGGGTGGGGACGGCTACACCTTC. Its translation is CACSSHLTRGGDGYTF.

The chain combines TRBV7-2 with TRBJ1-5; D unresolved. Germline V gene sequence: CDR1 SGHTA, CDR2 FQGNSA. The CDR3 spans 13 residues. With 4 bases removed from V and 5 bases from J, the gap between germline ends came to 9 bases. The CDR3 bases are TGTGCCAGCAGCTCGCTAGGGCATCAGCCCCAGCATTTT. It encodes CASSSLGHQPQHF.

This clonotype was counted between two and nine times. CDR3 DNA: TGTGCCAGCAGTTTTGAGACCGGGTTTAAGGCTTTCTTT. Its protein product is CASSFETGFKAFF. The rearrangement joins TRBV12-3 or TRBV12-4 to TRBJ1-1; D unresolved. V was trimmed by 3 bases and J by 11 bases, leaving 16 bases between them. This CDR3 is built from 13 residues.

The chain carries TRBV25-1 and TRBJ2-1; TRBD1 matches at 9 bases. V lost 3 bases to trimming and J lost 5 bases; unmatched junction nucleotides: 5. CDR3 size: 15 residues. Looked up from germline, CDR1 is MGHDK and CDR2 is SYGVNS. This CDR3 is CASSDPGTGNNEQFF. CDR3 nucleotides: TGTGCCAGCAGTGATCCCGGGACAGGGAACAATGAGCAGTTCTTC. The full variable domain, completed using reference TRBV25-1 and TRBJ2-1, is EADIYQTPRYLVIGTGKKITLECSQTMGHDKMYWYQQDPGMELHLIHYSYGVNSTEKGDLSSESTVSRIRTEHFPLTLESARPSHTSQYLCASSDPGTGNNEQFFGPGTRLTVL.